This T cell receptor (beta chain) was recorded in a study of CD8+CD57+ T cells in acquired aplastic anemia. Study details: Mean yield of DNA from sorted CD4+ and CD8+ cells was 2.5 to 4 ug. General study results and limits: Shared by patients and controls, almost 30 CD8+ CDR3s were abundant in patients.

CDR3 size: 12 residues. Germline values: CDR1 SGHRS, CDR2 YFSETQ. V was clipped by 0 bases and J by 2 bases, with 2 bases between them. Those patients picked for sequencing had displayed CD8+CD57+ cell expansion on flow cytometry. By the time of blood sampling, patients had still received no therapy. TCR beta VDJ and CDR3 profiles were obtained from a genomic DNA template. One entry per CDR3 protein results from TCRdb running MiXCR on the reads. This table has roughly 190,000 distinct CDR3 sequences, 48% appearing once. The sample holds many counts of this clonotype. Its antigen remains unidentified. Sequencing input: sorted CD4+, CD8+, or CD8+CD57+ T cells (not recorded which) from PBMCs. J is TRBJ2-5 and V is TRBV5-1; D remains unclear. This sequence originates from a human donor with aplastic anemia. CDR3 sequence: CASSLGQETQYF. The DNA for the CDR3 is TGCGCCAGCAGCTTGGGACAAGAGACCCAGTACTTC.